The present T cell receptor beta chain was sequenced within a study of CD8+ T cells in alopecia areata. On the study more broadly: Those receiving the skin were approximately 7-11-week-old female C3H/HeJ mice, whose grafts came from 6-12-month-old C3H/HeJ donors with spontaneous alopecia. Findings and limits, study-wide: In patients, TCRs were shared less clearly than in mice, and HLA may possibly be involved. Lesional scalp exceeded normal scalp in clonality, especially in alopecia totalis/universalis. Resident alphabeta T cells of normal skin are also sequenced in scalp samples.

Markers used for sorting pooled cutaneous lymph node cells were CD4, CD8alpha, NKG2D, NKG2ACE and others. The authors extracted RNA and reverse transcribed it into cDNA as the sequencing template. The protocol was immunoSEQ multiplex PCR, while the TCRdb copy is restricted to in-frame clones and leaves out a portion. The repertoire shows fewer than 2,000 clones, none seen only once; the top ten take about 40%. Trimming cost V 4 bases and J 7 bases; bases outside gene matches: 6. The CDR3 sequence is 15 residues long. CDR1 is FNHDT, CDR2 SITEND, per germline (reference sequence). This clone has just a few counts. Its target is not known. The gene names given are mouse names. The read comes to an end 3 residues before the CDR3 does, leaving the germline J gene to fill in the end.

The rearrangement links TRBV19 to TRBJ1-6; 9 bases line up with TRBD1. TRBJ1-6 has ORF status, its function being uncertain. Material for sequencing was CD8+ T cells sorted from a lymph node. The sequence was obtained from a C3H/HeJ mouse with alopecia areata. For this mouse line, the MHC haplotype is H2-k. This CDR3 reads CASSPGTGRNSPLYF. CDR3 DNA (partial): TGTGCCAGCAGTCCCGGGACAGGGAGGAATTCGCCC.